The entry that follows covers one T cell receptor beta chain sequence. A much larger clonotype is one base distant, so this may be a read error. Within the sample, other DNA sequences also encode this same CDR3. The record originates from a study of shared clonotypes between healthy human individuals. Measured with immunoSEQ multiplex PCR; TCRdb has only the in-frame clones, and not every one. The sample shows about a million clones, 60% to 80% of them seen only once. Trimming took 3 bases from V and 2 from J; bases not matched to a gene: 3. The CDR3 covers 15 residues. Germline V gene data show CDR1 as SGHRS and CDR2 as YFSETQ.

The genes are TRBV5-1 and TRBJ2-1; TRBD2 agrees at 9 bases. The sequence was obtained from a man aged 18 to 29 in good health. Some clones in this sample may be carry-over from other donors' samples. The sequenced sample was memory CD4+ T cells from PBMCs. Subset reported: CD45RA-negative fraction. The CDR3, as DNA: TGCGCCAGCAGCTCACTAGCGGGCCCCTACAATGAGCAGTTCTTC. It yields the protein CASSSLAGPYNEQFF.